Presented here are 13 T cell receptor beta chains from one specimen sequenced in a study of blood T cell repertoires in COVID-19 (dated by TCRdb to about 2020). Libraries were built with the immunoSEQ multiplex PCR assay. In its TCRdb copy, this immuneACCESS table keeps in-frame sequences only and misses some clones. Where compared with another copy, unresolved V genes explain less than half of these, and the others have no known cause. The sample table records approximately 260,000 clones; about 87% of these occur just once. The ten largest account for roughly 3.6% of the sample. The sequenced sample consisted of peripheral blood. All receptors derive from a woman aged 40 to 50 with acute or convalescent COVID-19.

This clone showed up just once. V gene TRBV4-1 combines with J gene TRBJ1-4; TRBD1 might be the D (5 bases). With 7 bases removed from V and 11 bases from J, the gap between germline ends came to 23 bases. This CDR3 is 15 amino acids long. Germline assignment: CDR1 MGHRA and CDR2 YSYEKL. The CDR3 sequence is CASNTGGDRLGKLFF. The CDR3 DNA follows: TGCGCCAGCAATACAGGAGGGGATAGGCTTGGGAAACTGTTTTTT.

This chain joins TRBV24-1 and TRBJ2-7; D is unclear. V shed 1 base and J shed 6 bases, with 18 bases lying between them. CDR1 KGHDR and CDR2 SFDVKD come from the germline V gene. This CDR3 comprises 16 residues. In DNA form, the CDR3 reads TGTGCCACCAGTGATTTATGGGCCTCCTTGGGTACCGAGCAGTACGTC. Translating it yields CATSDLWASLGTEQYV.

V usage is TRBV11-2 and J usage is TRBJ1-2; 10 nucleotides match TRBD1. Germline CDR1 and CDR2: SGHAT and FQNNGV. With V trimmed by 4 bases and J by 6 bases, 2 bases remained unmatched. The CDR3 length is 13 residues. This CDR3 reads CASSSGTGDGYTF. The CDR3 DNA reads TGTGCCAGCAGCTCCGGGACAGGGGATGGCTACACCTTC.

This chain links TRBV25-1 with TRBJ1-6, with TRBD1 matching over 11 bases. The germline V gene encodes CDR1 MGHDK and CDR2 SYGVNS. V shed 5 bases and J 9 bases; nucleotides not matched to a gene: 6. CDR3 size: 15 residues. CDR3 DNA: TGTGCCAGCAGTACCCGGGACAGGGGGGTTTCACCCCTCCACTTT. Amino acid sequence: CASSTRDRGVSPLHF. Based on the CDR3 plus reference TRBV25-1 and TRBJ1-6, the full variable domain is EADIYQTPRYLVIGTGKKITLECSQTMGHDKMYWYQQDPGMELHLIHYSYGVNSTEKGDLSSESTVSRIRTEHFPLTLESARPSHTSQYLCASSTRDRGVSPLHFGNGTRLTVT.

CDR3 bases: TGTGCCAGCAGCTTCCGACAGGGGCGGGAGACCCAGTACTTC. The encoded protein is CASSFRQGRETQYF. This chain joins TRBV5-4 and TRBJ2-5, with 8 bases matching TRBD1. The ends lost 2 bases at V and 5 bases at J; junction bases unmatched: 5. The CDR3 has 14 residues. The germline V gene has CDR1 SGHNT and CDR2 YYREEE (reference sequence).

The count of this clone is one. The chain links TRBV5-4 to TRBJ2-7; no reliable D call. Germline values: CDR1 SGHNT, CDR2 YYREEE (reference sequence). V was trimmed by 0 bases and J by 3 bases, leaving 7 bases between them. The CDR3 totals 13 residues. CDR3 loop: CASSLERSYEQYV. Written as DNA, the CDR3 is TGTGCCAGCAGCTTGGAGAGGAGCTACGAGCAGTACGTC.

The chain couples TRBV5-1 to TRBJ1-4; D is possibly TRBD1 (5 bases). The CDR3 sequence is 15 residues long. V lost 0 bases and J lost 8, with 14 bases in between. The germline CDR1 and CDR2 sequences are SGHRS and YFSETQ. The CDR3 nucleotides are TGCGCCAGCAGCTTGGCCGGCAGGGAGGACGAAAAACTGTTTTTT. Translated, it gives CASSLAGREDEKLFF.

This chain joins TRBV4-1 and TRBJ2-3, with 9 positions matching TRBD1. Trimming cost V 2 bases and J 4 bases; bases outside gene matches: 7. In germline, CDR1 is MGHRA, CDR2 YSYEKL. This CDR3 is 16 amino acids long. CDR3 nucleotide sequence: TGCGCCAGCAGCCAATCGCCCGGGACAGGGTCAGATACGCAGTATTTT. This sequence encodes CASSQSPGTGSDTQYF.

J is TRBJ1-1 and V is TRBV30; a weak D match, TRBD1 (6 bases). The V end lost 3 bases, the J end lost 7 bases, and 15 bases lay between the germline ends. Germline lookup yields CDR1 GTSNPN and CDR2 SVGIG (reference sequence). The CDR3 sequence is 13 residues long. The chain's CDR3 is CAWRLPGQLEAFF. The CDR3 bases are TGTGCCTGGAGACTCCCCGGACAGCTTGAAGCTTTCTTT.

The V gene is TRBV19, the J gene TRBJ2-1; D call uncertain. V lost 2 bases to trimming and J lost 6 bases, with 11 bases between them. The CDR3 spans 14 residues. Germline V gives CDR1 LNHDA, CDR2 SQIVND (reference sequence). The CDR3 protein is CASSIIGPGNEQFF. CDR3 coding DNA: TGTGCCAGTAGTATAATTGGCCCAGGCAATGAGCAGTTCTTC.

The CDR3 region is CSASEGYGYTF. The CDR3 nucleotides read TGCAGTGCTAGCGAGGGCTATGGCTACACCTTC. This chain joins TRBV20-1 and TRBJ1-2; D ambiguous. The length of the CDR3 is 11 residues. Trimming removed 3 bases from V and 4 bases from J, with 6 bases in between. CDR1 DFQATT and CDR2 SNEGSKA come from the germline V gene (reference sequence).

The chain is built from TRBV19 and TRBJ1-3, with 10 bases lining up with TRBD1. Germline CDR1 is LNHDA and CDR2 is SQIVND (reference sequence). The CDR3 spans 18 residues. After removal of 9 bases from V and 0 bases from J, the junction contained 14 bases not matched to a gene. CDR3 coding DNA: TGTGCCAGCGAGAGAGGGACAGGGGTCCTTACCTCTGGAAACACCATATATTTT. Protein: CASERGTGVLTSGNTIYF.

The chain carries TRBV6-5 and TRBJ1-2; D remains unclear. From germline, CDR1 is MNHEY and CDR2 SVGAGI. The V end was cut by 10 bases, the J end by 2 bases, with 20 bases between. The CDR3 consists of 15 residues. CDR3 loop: CATHLDGGSNYGYTF. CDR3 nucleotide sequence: TGTGCCACACACCTTGACGGAGGATCAAACTATGGCTACACCTTC.